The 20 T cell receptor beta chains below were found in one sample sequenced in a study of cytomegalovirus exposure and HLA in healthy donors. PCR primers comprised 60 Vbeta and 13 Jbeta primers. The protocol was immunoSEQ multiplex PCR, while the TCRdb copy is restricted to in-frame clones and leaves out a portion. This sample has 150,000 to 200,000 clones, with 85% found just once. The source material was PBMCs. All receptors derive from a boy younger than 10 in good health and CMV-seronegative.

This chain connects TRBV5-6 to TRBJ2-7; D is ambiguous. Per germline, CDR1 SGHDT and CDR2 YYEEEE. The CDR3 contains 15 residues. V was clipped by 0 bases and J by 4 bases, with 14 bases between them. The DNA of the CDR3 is TGTGCCAGCAGCTTGGGGTCTAGAGGAGTTTACGAGCAGTACGTC. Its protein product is CASSLGSRGVYEQYV.

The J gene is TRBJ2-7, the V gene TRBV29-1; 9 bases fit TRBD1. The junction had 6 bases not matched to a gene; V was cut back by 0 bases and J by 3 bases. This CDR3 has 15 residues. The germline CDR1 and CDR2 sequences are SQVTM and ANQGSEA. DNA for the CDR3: TGCAGCGTTGAAGAGGACGGGACAGGGAGCTACGAGCAGTACTTC. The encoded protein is CSVEEDGTGSYEQYF.

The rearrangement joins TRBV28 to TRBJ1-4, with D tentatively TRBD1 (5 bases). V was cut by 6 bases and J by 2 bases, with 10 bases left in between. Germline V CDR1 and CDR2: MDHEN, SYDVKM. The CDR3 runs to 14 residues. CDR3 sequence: CASRNTGTNEKLFF. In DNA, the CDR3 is TGTGCCAGCAGAAACACAGGTACTAATGAAAAACTGTTTTTT.

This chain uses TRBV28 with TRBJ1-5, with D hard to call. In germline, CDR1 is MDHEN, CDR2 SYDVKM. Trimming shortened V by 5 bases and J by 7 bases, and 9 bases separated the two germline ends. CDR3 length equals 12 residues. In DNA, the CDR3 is TGTGCCAGCAGTCAGTTGTGGCAGCCCCAGCATTTT. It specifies CASSQLWQPQHF.

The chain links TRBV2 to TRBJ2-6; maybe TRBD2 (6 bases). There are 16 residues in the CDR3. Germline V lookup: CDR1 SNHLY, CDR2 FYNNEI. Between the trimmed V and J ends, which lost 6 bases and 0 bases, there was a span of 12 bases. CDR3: CASSAGRLSGANVLTF. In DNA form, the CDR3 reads TGTGCCAGCAGCGCGGGACGCCTCTCTGGGGCCAACGTCCTGACTTTC.

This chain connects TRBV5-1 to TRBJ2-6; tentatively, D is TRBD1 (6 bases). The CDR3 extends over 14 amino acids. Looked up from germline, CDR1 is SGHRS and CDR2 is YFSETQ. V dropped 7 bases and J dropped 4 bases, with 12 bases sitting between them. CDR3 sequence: CASARGNGANVLTF. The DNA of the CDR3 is TGCGCCAGCGCTAGGGGGAACGGGGCCAACGTCCTGACTTTC.

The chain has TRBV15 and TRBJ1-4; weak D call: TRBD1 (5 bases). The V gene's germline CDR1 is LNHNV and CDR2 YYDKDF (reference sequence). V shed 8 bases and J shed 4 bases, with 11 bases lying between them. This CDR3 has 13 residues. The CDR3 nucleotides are TGTGCCACCGCCCGGGACTTTAATGAAAAACTGTTTTTT. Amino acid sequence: CATARDFNEKLFF.

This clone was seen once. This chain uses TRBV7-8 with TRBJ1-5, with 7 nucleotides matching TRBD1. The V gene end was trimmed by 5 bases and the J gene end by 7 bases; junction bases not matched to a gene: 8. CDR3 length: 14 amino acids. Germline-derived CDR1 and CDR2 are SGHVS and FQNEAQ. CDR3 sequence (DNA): TGTGCCAGCAGCCCCGACAGGGCGCGCCAGCCCCAGCATTTT. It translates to CASSPDRARQPQHF.

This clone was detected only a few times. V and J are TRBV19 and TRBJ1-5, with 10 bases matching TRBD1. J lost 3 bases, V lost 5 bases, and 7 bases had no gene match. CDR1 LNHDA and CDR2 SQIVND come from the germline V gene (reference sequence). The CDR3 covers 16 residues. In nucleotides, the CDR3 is TGTGCCAGTAGTGGCCGGGACAGGGGACCCAATCAGCCCCAGCATTTT. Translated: CASSGRDRGPNQPQHF.

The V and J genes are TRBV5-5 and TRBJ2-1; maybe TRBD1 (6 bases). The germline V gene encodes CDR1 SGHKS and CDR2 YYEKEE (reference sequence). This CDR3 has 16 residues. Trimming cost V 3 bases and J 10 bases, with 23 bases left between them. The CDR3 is CASSSPPRTATGEQFF. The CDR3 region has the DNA TGTGCCAGCAGCTCCCCCCCTAGGACTGCCACAGGGGAGCAGTTCTTC.

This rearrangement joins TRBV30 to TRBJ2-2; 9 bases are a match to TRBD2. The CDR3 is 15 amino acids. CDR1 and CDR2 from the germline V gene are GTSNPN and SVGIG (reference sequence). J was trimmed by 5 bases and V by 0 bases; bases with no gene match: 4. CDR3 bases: TGTGCCTGGAGTGTAGCGGCGGGGGGGACCGGGGAGCTGTTTTTT. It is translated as CAWSVAAGGTGELFF.

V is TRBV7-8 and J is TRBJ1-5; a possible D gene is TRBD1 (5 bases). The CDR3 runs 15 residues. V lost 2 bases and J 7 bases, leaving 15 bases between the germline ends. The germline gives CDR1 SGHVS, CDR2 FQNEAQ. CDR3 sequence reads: CASSLQGGIAQPQHF. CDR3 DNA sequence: TGTGCCAGCAGCTTACAGGGCGGAATCGCGCAGCCCCAGCATTTT.

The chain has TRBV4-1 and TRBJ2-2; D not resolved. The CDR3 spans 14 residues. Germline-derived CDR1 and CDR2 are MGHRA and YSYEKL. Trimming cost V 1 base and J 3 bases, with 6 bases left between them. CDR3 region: CASSQVGDTGELFF. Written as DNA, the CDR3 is TGCGCCAGCAGCCAAGTCGGTGACACCGGGGAGCTGTTTTTT.

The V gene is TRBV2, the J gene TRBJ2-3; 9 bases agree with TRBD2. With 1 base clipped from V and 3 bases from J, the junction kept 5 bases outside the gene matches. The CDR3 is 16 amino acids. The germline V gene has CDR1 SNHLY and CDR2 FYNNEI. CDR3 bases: TGTGCCAGCAGTGAAGTGTGGCTAGCGGGGACAGATACGCAGTATTTT. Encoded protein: CASSEVWLAGTDTQYF.

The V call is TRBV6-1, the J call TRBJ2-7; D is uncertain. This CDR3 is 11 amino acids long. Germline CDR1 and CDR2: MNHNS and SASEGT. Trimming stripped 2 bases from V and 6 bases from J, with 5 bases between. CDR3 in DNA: TGTGCCAGCAGTGAACTAGGCGAGCAGTACGTC. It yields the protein CASSELGEQYV.

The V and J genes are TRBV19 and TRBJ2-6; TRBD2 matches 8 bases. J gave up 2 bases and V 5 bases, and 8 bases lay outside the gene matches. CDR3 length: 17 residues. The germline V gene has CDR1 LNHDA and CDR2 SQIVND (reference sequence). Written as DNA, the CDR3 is TGTGCCAGTAGTCGGGGGGGCTCCCTCCCTGGGGCCAACGTCCTGACTTTC. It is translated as CASSRGGSLPGANVLTF.

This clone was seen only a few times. CDR3: CATSRDPPRVLGGREKLFF. CDR3 DNA sequence: TGTGCCACCAGCAGAGATCCCCCACGCGTTTTGGGGGGGCGGGAAAAACTGTTTTTT. The chain uses TRBV15 and TRBJ1-4, with D possibly matching TRBD1 (6 bases). The CDR3 runs to 19 residues. V was cut by 0 bases and J by 8 bases, with 25 bases left in between. Germline V CDR1 and CDR2: LNHNV, YYDKDF (reference sequence).

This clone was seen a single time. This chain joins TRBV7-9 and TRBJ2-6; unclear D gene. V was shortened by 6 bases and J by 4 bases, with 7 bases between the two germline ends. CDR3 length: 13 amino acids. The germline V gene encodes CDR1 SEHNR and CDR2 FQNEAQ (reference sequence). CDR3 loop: CASRAVGANVLTF. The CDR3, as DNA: TGTGCCAGCAGGGCCGTCGGGGCCAACGTCCTGACTTTC. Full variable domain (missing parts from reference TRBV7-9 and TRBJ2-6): DTGVSQNPRHKITKRGQNVTFRCDPISEHNRLYWYRQTLGQGPEFLTYFQNEAQLEKSRLLSDRFSAERPKGSFSTLEIQRTEQGDSAMYLCASRAVGANVLTFGAGSRLTVL.

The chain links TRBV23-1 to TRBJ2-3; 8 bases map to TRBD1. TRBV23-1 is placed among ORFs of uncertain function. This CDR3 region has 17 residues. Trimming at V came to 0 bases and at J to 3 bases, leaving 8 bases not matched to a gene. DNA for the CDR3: TGCGCCAGCAGTCAATCGCCAGGACAGGGAACGACAGATACGCAGTATTTT. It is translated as CASSQSPGQGTTDTQYF.

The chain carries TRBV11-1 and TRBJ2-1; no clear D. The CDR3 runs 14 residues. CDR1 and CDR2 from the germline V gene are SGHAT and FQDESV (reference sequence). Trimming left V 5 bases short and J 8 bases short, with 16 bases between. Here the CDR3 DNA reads TGTGCCAGCAGCGTTCACGCCCAAGCCCATGAGCAGTTCTTC. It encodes CASSVHAQAHEQFF.